This is a list of T cell receptor beta chains from one sample in a study of blood T cell repertoires in COVID-19. Method: immunoSEQ multiplex PCR; TCRdb's copy keeps in-frame clones and lacks some. The sample lists 200,000 to 300,000 clones, around 87% occurring once. The sequencing input was peripheral blood. These receptors all stem from a woman in her 50s with acute or convalescent COVID-19. The CDR3 runs from the conserved cysteine through the conserved F or W. A D gene is named only where the DNA matches it firmly. Expanded clones get a size class; other rows say once, few or many, or leave the size out.

D gene	J gene	clone size	V gene	CDR3 DNA	CDR3 protein
TRBD2	TRBJ2-3	once	TRBV27	TGTGCCAGCAGTCCCGGGACTAGCGGGACGGATACGCAGTATTTT	CASSPGTSGTDTQYF
-	TRBJ1-3	few	TRBV11-2	TGTGCCAGCGGGGGCCAGGGGACCTCTGGAAACACCATATATTTT	CASGGQGTSGNTIYF
TRBD1	TRBJ2-1	-	TRBV4-1	TGCGCCAGCAGCCACCTGGACAGGGAGAACAATGAGCAGTTCTTC	CASSHLDRENNEQFF
TRBD1	TRBJ2-1	-	TRBV7-2	TGTGCCAGCAGCTCCAACCGGGACAGGGGGTTCAATGAGCAGTTCTTC	CASSSNRDRGFNEQFF
-	TRBJ2-6	-	TRBV7-9	TGTGCCAGCATCAAACAGGAGGGTTGGACCTCTGGGGCCAACGTCCTGACTTTC	CASIKQEGWTSGANVLTF
TRBD1	TRBJ2-7	-	TRBV7-9	TGTGCCAGCAGCTGGGTGGACAGGGGATACGAGCAGTACTTC	CASSWVDRGYEQYF
-	TRBJ1-1	-	TRBV6-5	TGTGCCAGCAGTACCCCTAGCCGCCTAGCTTTCTTT	CASSTPSRLAFF
TRBD2	TRBJ2-5	-	TRBV15	TGTGCCACCAGCAGAGTGATAGGGACTAGCGGGCGGGAGACCCAGTACTTC	CATSRVIGTSGRETQYF
TRBD2	TRBJ2-1	-	TRBV7-2	TGTGCCAGCAGCTTGGAGCTAGCGGGAGGATATGAGCAGTTCTTC	CASSLELAGGYEQFF
TRBD1	TRBJ1-1	-	TRBV3-1/TRBV3-2	TGTGCCAGCAGCCAAGGGGGACAGGGGAGAACTGAAGCTTTCTTT	CASSQGGQGRTEAFF
-	TRBJ2-1	-	TRBV7-9	TGTGCCAGCAGGCTAGGCCCCGAAAATGAGCAGTTCTTC	CASRLGPENEQFF
-	TRBJ2-7	-	TRBV4-3	TGCGCCAGCAGCCAGGAAGGACTCTACGAGCAGTACTTC	CASSQEGLYEQYF
-	TRBJ1-6	-	TRBV7-9	TGTGCCAGCAGGGGGCTCCGTGGGCCAGATAATTCACCCCTCCACTTT	CASRGLRGPDNSPLHF
TRBD1	TRBJ2-6	-	TRBV7-3	TGTGCCAGCAGCTCGAGGACAGGCGGTAGTTCCGGGGCCAACGTCCTGACTTTC	CASSSRTGGSSGANVLTF
-	TRBJ2-1	-	TRBV28	TGTGCCAGCAGTTTAAGCGGGCCCTCCTACAATGAGCAGTTCTTC	CASSLSGPSYNEQFF
-	TRBJ1-3	-	TRBV10-1	TGCGCCAGCAGTGAGAATGGGGGGGGGTCTGGAAACACCATATATTTT	CASSENGGGSGNTIYF
-	TRBJ2-7	-	TRBV15	TGTGCCACCAGCAGGGACAGCCTAACTTCCTACGAGCAGTACTTC	CATSRDSLTSYEQYF
-	TRBJ1-3	-	TRBV2	TGTGCCAGCAGTGGGGAGGTCGGAAACACCATATATTTT	CASSGEVGNTIYF
TRBD2	TRBJ2-3	-	TRBV27	TGTGCCGCGGGAGGGACAGATACGCAGTATTTT	CAAGGTDTQYF
TRBD2	TRBJ2-1	-	TRBV24-1	TGTGCCACCAGTGATTTGGAGTCTAGCGGGGCCTACAATGAGCAGTTCTTC	CATSDLESSGAYNEQFF
-	TRBJ1-5	-	TRBV19	TGTGCCAGTAGTATAGACCTGGGGGGATCCCAGCCCCAGCATTTT	CASSIDLGGSQPQHF
TRBD1	TRBJ1-6	-	TRBV19	TGTGCCAGTCGACAGGGTAAAAATTCACCCCTCCACTTT	CASRQGKNSPLHF
-	TRBJ1-1	-	TRBV7-7	TGTGCTAGCAGCTCCGCGGAGGGCGGGTCAGCTTTCTTT	CASSSAEGGSAFF
-	TRBJ1-2	-	TRBV27	TGTGCCAGCAGTACTGGGACCGCCACTTGGGGGGATGGCTACACCTTC	CASSTGTATWGDGYTF
TRBD2	TRBJ2-7	-	TRBV5-1	TGCGCCAGCAGCCTCAGGACTAGCGGGAATTCCTACGAGCAGTACTTC	CASSLRTSGNSYEQYF
-	TRBJ2-7	-	TRBV11-2	TGTGCCAGCAGCTCCCGGCAGGGATCCTACGAGCAGTACTTC	CASSSRQGSYEQYF
-	TRBJ1-2	-	TRBV30	TGTGCCTGGAGTGTACAAGCGTTGGACTATGGCTACACCTTC	CAWSVQALDYGYTF
-	TRBJ1-4	-	TRBV5-1	TGCGCCAGCAGCTTGGGTTCAGGGTTTAATGAAAAACTGTTTTTT	CASSLGSGFNEKLFF
-	TRBJ2-5	-	TRBV19	TGTGCCAGTAGTATACTAGGCGGGAACGTCGGAGAGACCCAGTACTTC	CASSILGGNVGETQYF
TRBD1	TRBJ2-1	-	TRBV24-1	TGTGCCACCAGTGATTTCGGGACAGGGGTAGGATACAATGAGCAGTTCTTC	CATSDFGTGVGYNEQFF
-	TRBJ1-4	-	TRBV4-2	TGTGCCAGCAGCAAAGCAGACAGACCAACTAATGAAAAACTGTTTTTT	CASSKADRPTNEKLFF
TRBD1	TRBJ1-2	-	TRBV28	TGTGCCAGCAGTTATACAGGGGGCGAAGGTTCTGTTGATGGCTACACCTTC	CASSYTGGEGSVDGYTF
-	TRBJ2-3	once	TRBV24-1	TGTGCCACCAGTGATCCAGGGCTGGATACGCAGTATTTT	CATSDPGLDTQYF
-	TRBJ2-6	-	TRBV5-8	TGTGCCAGCAGCTTGTACAAATTTTTCTCTGGGGCCAACGTCCTGACTTTC	CASSLYKFFSGANVLTF
TRBD1	TRBJ2-2	-	TRBV11-1	TGTGCCAGCAGCTTAGGCAGGGGGCGCGGCGGGGAGCTGTTTTTT	CASSLGRGRGGELFF
-	TRBJ1-5	-	TRBV6-2/TRBV6-3	TGTGCCAGCAGTTACTCGCGCGAGGGAAATCAGCCCCAGCATTTT	CASSYSREGNQPQHF
TRBD1	TRBJ2-3	-	TRBV6-4	TGTGCCAGCAGCCGGACAGGGCCCTTCGGGGGTACGCAGTATTTT	CASSRTGPFGGTQYF
TRBD2	TRBJ2-5	-	TRBV15	TGTGCCACCAGCAGAGGGGAGTCGGGAGGGGAGACCCAGTACTTC	CATSRGESGGETQYF
TRBD2	TRBJ2-1	-	TRBV6-6	TGTGCCAGCAGGTGGACTAGCGGGAGGGGAAATGAGCAGTTCTTC	CASRWTSGRGNEQFF
TRBD2	TRBJ2-7	-	TRBV5-5	TGTGCCAGCAGCTTGTCGGCTAGCGGTTATCAGCCCCACGAGCAGTACTTC	CASSLSASGYQPHEQYF
-	TRBJ2-1	-	TRBV7-6	TGTGCCAGCAGCTCCTCCTCCTACAATGAGCAGTTCTTC	CASSSSSYNEQFF
-	TRBJ2-5	-	TRBV19	TGTGCCAGTAATGTCCCGGGACAAGCCCAAGAGACCCAGTACTTC	CASNVPGQAQETQYF
-	TRBJ2-2	-	TRBV6-5	TGTGCCAGCAGTTACTCGAGCAGGGAATACGGGGAGCTGTTTTTT	CASSYSSREYGELFF
TRBD2	TRBJ2-2	-	TRBV6-4	TGTGCCAGCAGTGAGTCCGGACTAGCGGGAGGGCCGGGCACCGGGGAGCTGTTTTTT	CASSESGLAGGPGTGELFF
-	TRBJ2-5	-	TRBV28	TGTGCCAGCGGCCTAGTTGGTAGGGGAGGTGAGACCCAGTACTTC	CASGLVGRGGETQYF
-	TRBJ2-6	-	TRBV5-1	TGCGCCAGCAGCTTGGGCGGAAGCTCTGGGGCCAACGTCCTGACTTTC	CASSLGGSSGANVLTF